The 12 T cell receptor beta chains below come from one sample, sequenced in a study of T cell changes during pregnancy in multiple sclerosis. Using immunoSEQ multiplex PCR, the repertoire was profiled, and TCRdb retains in-frame clones only, with some absent. Counted here are some 63,000 clones, roughly 90% occurring once; the ten biggest clones make up about 0.88%. Sequenced material: peripheral blood, taken before pregnancy. These TCRs come from a female donor with multiple sclerosis, enrolled in a pregnancy study.

V and J are TRBV19 and TRBJ2-1; 9 bases map to TRBD2. Looked up from germline, CDR1 is LNHDA and CDR2 is SQIVND (reference sequence). CDR3 size: 18 residues. J gave up 7 bases and V 1 base, and 14 bases lay outside the gene matches. The CDR3 region has the DNA TGTGCCAGTAGTATAGGGGCTAGCGGGACCCGTGCGAAAAATGAGCAGTTCTTC. As protein: CASSIGASGTRAKNEQFF.

V is TRBV29-1 and J is TRBJ1-5; perhaps TRBD1 as D (5 bases). This CDR3 comprises 14 residues. V was clipped by 4 bases and J by 0 bases, with 10 bases between them. Looked up from germline, CDR1 is SQVTM and CDR2 is ANQGSEA. The CDR3: CSVGQSYSNQPQHF. CDR3 DNA sequence: TGCAGCGTTGGACAGAGCTATAGCAATCAGCCCCAGCATTTT.

The CDR3 protein is CASSPSGVGYTF. CDR3 nucleotides: TGTGCCAGCAGCCCCAGTGGAGTTGGCTACACCTTC. This chain connects TRBV7-6 to TRBJ1-2, with D uncertain. The CDR3 sequence is 12 residues long. Germline V gene data show CDR1 as SGHVS and CDR2 as FNYEAQ. V was pared by 5 bases and J by 7 bases, with 11 bases between.

This clone was detected only once. The J gene is TRBJ1-2, the V gene TRBV12-5; 9 bases agree with TRBD1. Germline V lookup: CDR1 LGHNT, CDR2 FRNRAP. The CDR3 is 14 amino acids. Losses at the gene ends were 5 bases for V and 4 bases for J; bases not matched to a gene: 5. The CDR3 nucleotides are TGTGCTAGTGGTCCAATGACAGGGGGCTATGGCTACACCTTC. It translates to CASGPMTGGYGYTF. The complete variable domain, with remaining parts taken from reference TRBV12-5 and TRBJ1-2, reads DARVTQTPRHKVTEMGQEVTMRCQPILGHNTVFWYRQTMMQGLELLAYFRNRAPLDDSGMPKDRFSAEMPDATLATLKIQPSEPRDSAVYFCASGPMTGGYGYTFGSGTRLTVV.

The J gene is TRBJ2-5, the V gene TRBV7-9; 8 bases line up with TRBD2. The CDR3 runs 14 residues. CDR1 and CDR2 (germline): SEHNR, FQNEAQ (reference sequence). The V segment lost 1 base and the J segment 7 bases; nucleotides outside the gene matches: 5. This chain's CDR3 is CASSLGGLAGTQYF. The CDR3 DNA follows: TGTGCCAGCAGCTTAGGAGGTCTAGCGGGGACCCAGTACTTC.

The table lists this clone with a count of one. V usage is TRBV5-1 and J usage is TRBJ2-5; the D gene is possibly TRBD2 (5 bases). The CDR3 runs to 13 residues. Germline V lookup: CDR1 SGHRS, CDR2 YFSETQ. V dropped 4 bases and J dropped 5 bases, with 12 bases sitting between them. CDR3 region: CASSERRRETQYF. The CDR3 nucleotides read TGCGCCAGCAGCGAGCGGAGGAGGGAGACCCAGTACTTC.

This chain connects TRBV6-1 to TRBJ2-3; TRBD2 agrees at 13 bases. The V and J ends lost 2 bases and 3 bases, in that order; junction bases with no gene match: 11. The CDR3 is made up of 19 amino acids. CDR1 and CDR2 from the germline V gene are MNHNS and SASEGT. The CDR3 protein is CASSEPPGLAGPGTDTQYF. DNA for the CDR3: TGTGCCAGCAGTGAACCTCCGGGACTAGCGGGGCCTGGAACAGATACGCAGTATTTT.

About this clone itself: An end of the junction does not agree with germline; a read error may underlie this. Other DNA sequences in the sample encode the same CDR3. The rearrangement links TRBV7-3 to TRBJ2-5; D not certain. Germline loops: CDR1 SGHTA, CDR2 FQGTGA. This CDR3 spans 13 amino acids. CDR3 nucleotides: TGTGCCAGCAGCCTAACAAGAGAAGAGACCCAGTACTTC. Amino acid sequence: CASSLTREETQYF.

This clone was seen just once. The chain employs TRBV5-1 and TRBJ2-3; TRBD2 agrees at 9 bases. The ends lost 5 bases at V and 2 bases at J; junction bases unmatched: 6. Germline V gene lookup returns CDR1 SGHRS and CDR2 YFSETQ. The CDR3 loop spans 15 amino acids. This CDR3 reads CASSIAGGATDTQYF. The CDR3, as DNA: TGCGCCAGCAGTATTGCGGGGGGGGCCACAGATACGCAGTATTTT.

The count of this clone is one. This sequence joins TRBV4-1 and TRBJ2-2; D call uncertain. Germline V lookup: CDR1 MGHRA, CDR2 YSYEKL. Trimming took 5 bases from V and 4 from J, leaving 11 bases between them. The CDR3 has 14 amino acids. CDR3 bases: TGCGCCAGCAGCGCCAGCTCGGGCACCGGGGAGCTGTTTTTT. Translating gives CASSASSGTGELFF.

The chain couples TRBV29-1 to TRBJ2-7; 7 nucleotides line up with TRBD1. Per the germline V gene, CDR1 is SQVTM and CDR2 is ANQGSEA. The CDR3 extends over 11 amino acids. The CDR3 protein is CSAGTVYEQYF. The CDR3 region has the DNA TGCAGTGCCGGGACAGTCTACGAGCAGTACTTC.

The V gene is TRBV11-3, the J gene TRBJ2-1, with 12 bases identical to TRBD2. There are 15 residues in the CDR3. The V segment lost 4 bases and the J segment 7 bases; nucleotides outside the gene matches: 5. Germline V gene sequence: CDR1 SGHNT, CDR2 YENEEA. CDR3 loop: CASSSSGLAGNEQFF. DNA of the CDR3: TGTGCCAGCAGCTCATCCGGACTAGCGGGGAATGAGCAGTTCTTC. Full variable domain (remainder filled in from reference TRBV11-3 and TRBJ2-1): EAGVVQSPRYKIIEKKQPVAFWCNPISGHNTLYWYLQNLGQGPELLIRYENEEAVDDSQLPKDRFSAERLKGVDSTLKIQPAELGDSAVYLCASSSSGLAGNEQFFGPGTRLTVL.